The rows below give T cell receptor beta chains drawn from one sample of a study of blood T cell repertoires in COVID-19. Repertoires were generated with immunoSEQ multiplex PCR, while TCRdb's copy carries only in-frame clones and drops some. This sample has about 94,000 clones, with approximately 79% found just once. Material: peripheral blood. The receptor source for this set is a man between 65 and 85 years old with COVID-19, enrolled during active disease. CDR3s include the opening cysteine and the closing phenylalanine or tryptophan. A clone size is listed for some rows: how often the clone was seen (once, few, many), or a class if it is expanded.

v_gene	abundance	CDR3aa
TRBV6-2/TRBV6-3	-	CASSSWQSGNTIYF
TRBV9	-	CASSVAQNTGELFF
TRBV28	-	CASIRDRGGTDTQYF
TRBV28	few	CASSFYVPVTGQGLGIRTEAFF
TRBV9	-	CASSVGLAGGRETQYF
TRBV18	-	CASSPGTVAKNIQYF
TRBV28	-	CASSLQGITYEQYF
TRBV4-3	-	CASSQAGWVSDTQYF
TRBV7-2	-	CASSYRSSGDYGYTF
TRBV6-2/TRBV6-3	few	CASSYEYAKTGSSYNEQFF
TRBV4-3	-	CASSQDHSGTLLADTQYF